This T cell receptor (beta chain) was obtained from a study of preoperative IRX-2 immunotherapy in early breast cancer. The repertoire was sequenced with immunoSEQ multiplex PCR; TCRdb's copy has only in-frame clones and lacks some. The repertoire includes approximately 96,000 clones, 80% to 90% of them detected once, and around 2.1% sits in the top ten. This clone was counted a single time. Treatment here: preoperative locoregional IRX-2 cytokine immunotherapy. Samples came from a phase Ib trial of preoperative locoregional IRX-2 cytokine immunotherapy. Germline V lookup: CDR1 SGHNT, CDR2 YENEEA. This CDR3 region has 14 residues. V was clipped by 4 bases and J by 9 bases, with 18 bases between them.

The sequenced sample was tumor tissue, obtained after IRX-2 immunotherapy. The rearrangement links TRBV11-3 to TRBJ1-1; D not resolved. This clonotype was sampled from a human donor with breast cancer. DNA for the CDR3: TGTGCCAGCAGCTACTTAGAGGTTGGAACCCAAGCTTTCTTT. Translation: CASSYLEVGTQAFF. Complete variable domain (other parts from reference TRBV11-3 and TRBJ1-1): EAGVVQSPRYKIIEKKQPVAFWCNPISGHNTLYWYLQNLGQGPELLIRYENEEAVDDSQLPKDRFSAERLKGVDSTLKIQPAELGDSAVYLCASSYLEVGTQAFFGQGTRLTVV.